Sequencing of this T cell receptor (beta chain) was carried out in a study of T-cell reconstitution after alpha-beta-depleted transplantation in children (dated by TCRdb to the mid-2010s). The study in broad terms: T-cell immune reconstitution after TCRalphabeta/CD19-depleted allogeneic hematopoietic cell transplantation in children was quantitatively tracked in the study by means of TCR repertoire profiling. Study-wide conclusions, independent of this receptor: Over the following months the frequencies of hyperexpanded clones went down, and after one year T-cell counts and TCRbeta diversity were mostly credited to newly produced T cells. In some patients, the high TCRbeta diversity seen at day 60 was put down to recipient T cells and intrathymic progenitors that had survived conditioning. The apparently early recovery of alphabetaT-cell counts about two months after transplant reportedly depended on only several hundred rapidly expanded clones that came from non-depleted graft cells.

This specimen's treatment or condition label, per the study, means: allogeneic hematopoietic cell transplantation with graft depleted of TCRalphabeta T cells and CD19 B cells. TCRalphabeta/CD19-depleted allogeneic hematopoietic cell grafts were given to the transplant recipients, all of whom were children. To prepare the library, PCR was applied. Sequencing was performed on an Illumina HiSeq 2500. Molecular barcoding was employed in the preparation of TCR libraries, with unique molecular identifiers being used to normalize TCRbeta repertoire quantification. TCRdb redid the processing of the public reads, applying fastp at Q25 and MiXCR, and retained in-frame beta chains. All rows with the same CDR3 protein become a single entry with the most common DNA and genes. The sample profile shows about 980,000 distinct CDR3 sequences; 25% to 35% of them were found once. The ten largest clones add up to about 28% of the sample.

Including the terminal cysteine and phenylalanine, the CDR3 comprises 18 residues. Only CDR3 DNA remains: 54 bases, in frame from the first base. Reading the germline V gene (reference sequence) gives CDR1 SGHAT and CDR2 FQDESV. V is cut back by 2 bases and J by 3 bases, with 8 bases in the junction unmatched. Notes on this clonotype: What antigen it recognizes has not been identified. No clone much larger than this one lies a single base away; base qualities are absent.

The sequence joins TRBV11-1 to TRBJ2-6, and TRBD1 aligns with 9 junction nucleotides. The sequence was obtained from a boy younger than two who had a stem cell transplant for SCID, so the T cells may come from the graft donor. The sequenced sample was PBMCs, mostly from graft donor cells, obtained 360 days after TCRalphabeta/CD19-depleted stem cell transplant. CDR3 region: CASSLLTGGKGGANVLTF. The DNA reads TGTGCCAGCAGCTTATTGACAGGGGGTAAAGGTGGGGCCAACGTCCTGACTTTC.